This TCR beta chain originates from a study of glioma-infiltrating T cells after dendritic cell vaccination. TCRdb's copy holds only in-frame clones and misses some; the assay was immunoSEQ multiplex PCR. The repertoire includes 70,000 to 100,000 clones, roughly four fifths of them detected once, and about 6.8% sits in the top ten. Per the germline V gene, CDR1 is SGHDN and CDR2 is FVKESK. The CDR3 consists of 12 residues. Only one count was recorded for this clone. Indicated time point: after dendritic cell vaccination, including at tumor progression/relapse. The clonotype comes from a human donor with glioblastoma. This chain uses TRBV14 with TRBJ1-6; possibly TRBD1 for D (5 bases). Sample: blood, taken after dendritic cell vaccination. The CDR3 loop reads CATAGQWSPLHF. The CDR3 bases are TGTGCTACGGCCGGACAATGGTCACCCCTCCACTTT.